A single sample gave rise to the 10 T cell receptor beta chains below, sequenced in a study of post-analysis software for immune sequencing data. cDNA libraries of TCR beta carried unique molecular identifiers. TCRdb itself ran the PCR reads through MiXCR, one entry per CDR3 protein. The sample records about 170,000 distinct CDR3 sequences, approximately 28% being singletons. Whole-study findings and limits: Comparison of patients with controls showed five or six TRBV segments more frequent in patients, TRBV5-6, TRBV5-1 and TRBV20-1 among them.

Their cognate antigens are unknown. Material for sequencing was blood. Receptors were obtained from a girl aged 10 to 17 with multiple sclerosis.

V gene TRBV27 combines with J gene TRBJ1-5; a possible D gene is TRBD1 (5 bases). The V gene's germline CDR1 is MNHEY and CDR2 SMNVEV (reference sequence). This CDR3 region has 16 residues. The V end was cut by 4 bases, the J end by 0 bases, with 13 bases between. In nucleotides, the CDR3 is TGTGCCAGCAGTTCAGCTCAGGGAGGTAGCAATCAGCCCCAGCATTTT. As protein: CASSSAQGGSNQPQHF.

In its sample, this clonotype was seen a few times. This rearrangement joins TRBV25-1 to TRBJ2-7; D gene uncertain. CDR3 length: 11 amino acids. Germline CDR1 and CDR2: MGHDK and SYGVNS. The ends were cut back, 5 bases at V and 4 bases at J, with 6 bases in the middle. The CDR3, as DNA: TGTGCCAGCAGTACCTATTACGAGCAGTACTTC. Translated: CASSTYYEQYF.

This clonotype was counted at least ten times. CDR3 coding DNA: TGTGCCACCAGCAGAGTCCTCTTGGGGGGAGATACGCAGTATTTT. Translating it yields CATSRVLLGGDTQYF. The V gene is TRBV15, the J gene TRBJ2-3, with D maybe TRBD2 (6 bases). Between the trimmed V and J ends, which lost 1 base and 5 bases, there was a span of 13 bases. CDR3 length: 15 residues. Germline values: CDR1 LNHNV, CDR2 YYDKDF (reference sequence).

As to this clonotype: This may arise from a read error, as a much more abundant clone is one base away. The chain is built from TRBV29-1 and TRBJ2-1; D is perhaps TRBD2 (5 bases). The CDR3 totals 14 residues. Per germline, CDR1 SQVTM and CDR2 ANQGSEA. The CDR3 nucleotides are TGCAGCGTCCGCGACTATGTCACCTACAGTGAGCAGTTCTTC. This sequence encodes CSVRDYVTYSEQFF.

This clonotype was seen a few times. J is TRBJ2-6 and V is TRBV30; D perhaps matches TRBD2 (5 bases). This CDR3 has 14 residues. In germline, CDR1 is GTSNPN, CDR2 SVGIG (reference sequence). The V end lost 4 bases, the J end lost 1 base, and 8 bases lay between the germline ends. The CDR3 bases are TGTGCCTGGATAGCGAAATCTGGGGCCAACGTCCTGACTTTC. It is translated as CAWIAKSGANVLTF. The variable domain in full, completed from reference TRBV30 and TRBJ2-6, reads SQTIHQWPATLVQPVGSPLSLECTVEGTSNPNLYWYRQAAGRGLQLLFYSVGIGQISSEVPQNLSASRPQDRQFILSSKKLLLSDSGFYLCAWIAKSGANVLTFGAGSRLTVL.

To note about this clonotype: A read error may account for a junction end that differs from germline. This chain joins TRBV10-3 and TRBJ2-1; 13 positions agree with TRBD2. The CDR3 is 15 amino acids. Germline lookup yields CDR1 ENHRY and CDR2 SYGVKD. Here the CDR3 reads CAITQGLAGYNGQFF. CDR3 in DNA: TGTGCCATCACCCAGGGACTAGCGGGGTACAATGGGCAGTTCTTC.

With respect to this clonotype: A much larger clone is a single base away; this may be a read error. The chain carries TRBV7-2 and TRBJ2-1; D remains unclear. Germline V gives CDR1 SGHTA, CDR2 FQGNSA. V was trimmed by 5 bases and J by 15 bases, leaving 20 bases between them. The CDR3 runs 13 residues. CDR3 region: CASSLTASFKAFF. CDR3 sequence (DNA): TGTGCCAGCAGCCTTACCGCCTCCTTCAAGGCGTTCTTC.

In its sample, this clonotype was seen many times. J is TRBJ2-7 and V is TRBV28, with 11 bases identical to TRBD1. This CDR3 comprises 15 residues. J lost 3 bases, V lost 6 bases, and 7 bases had no gene match. Germline V gene lookup returns CDR1 MDHEN and CDR2 SYDVKM. CDR3 DNA sequence: TGTGCCAGCAGAAGGACAGGGGGCGCGGGCTACGAGCAGTACTTC. It is translated as CASRRTGGAGYEQYF.

This clonotype was detected many times. This chain connects TRBV14 to TRBJ2-7; D call uncertain. CDR1 and CDR2 (germline): SGHDN, FVKESK. This CDR3 is built from 12 residues. V was pared by 4 bases and J by 3 bases, with 7 bases between. The CDR3 loop reads CASSRTFYEQYF. The CDR3 coding sequence is TGTGCCAGCAGCCGAACCTTCTACGAGCAGTACTTC.

This clonotype was found once. The junction departs from germline at one end; a sequencing error may be responsible. V gene TRBV6-6 combines with J gene TRBJ1-6; weak D call: TRBD1 (5 bases). The germline CDR1 and CDR2 sequences are MNHNY and SVGAGI (reference sequence). The CDR3 loop spans 16 amino acids. CDR3 nucleotide sequence: TGTGCCAGCAGTTACTCGAGGGGCGGGCTGGGCTCACCCCGCCACTTT. Translating gives CASSYSRGGLGSPRHF.